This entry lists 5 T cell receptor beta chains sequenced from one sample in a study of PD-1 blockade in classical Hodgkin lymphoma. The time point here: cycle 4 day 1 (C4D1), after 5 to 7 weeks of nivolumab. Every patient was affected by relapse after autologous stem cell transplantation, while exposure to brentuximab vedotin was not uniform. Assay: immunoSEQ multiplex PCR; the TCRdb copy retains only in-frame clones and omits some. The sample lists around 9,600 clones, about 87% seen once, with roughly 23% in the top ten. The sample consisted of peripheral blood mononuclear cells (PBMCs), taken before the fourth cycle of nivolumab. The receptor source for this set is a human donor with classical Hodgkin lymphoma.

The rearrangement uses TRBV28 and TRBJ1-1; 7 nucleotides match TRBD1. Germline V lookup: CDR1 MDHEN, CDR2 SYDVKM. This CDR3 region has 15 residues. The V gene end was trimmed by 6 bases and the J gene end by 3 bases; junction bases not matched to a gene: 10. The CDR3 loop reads CASSRGGRVDTEAFF. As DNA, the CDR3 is TGTGCCAGCAGCCGAGGGGGCAGAGTGGACACTGAAGCTTTCTTT.

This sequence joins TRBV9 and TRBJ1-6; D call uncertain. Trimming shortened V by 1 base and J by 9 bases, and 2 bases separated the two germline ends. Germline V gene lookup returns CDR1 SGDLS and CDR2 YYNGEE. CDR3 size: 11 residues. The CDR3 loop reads CASSVISPLHF. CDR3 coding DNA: TGTGCCAGCAGCGTAATTTCACCCCTCCACTTT.

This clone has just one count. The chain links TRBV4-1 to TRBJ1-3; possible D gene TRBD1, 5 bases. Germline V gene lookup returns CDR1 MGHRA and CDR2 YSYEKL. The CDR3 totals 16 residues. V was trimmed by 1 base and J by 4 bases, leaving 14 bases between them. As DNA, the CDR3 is TGCGCCAGCAGCCAAGGCCGAGGGGCCAGAGGAAACACCATATATTTT. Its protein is CASSQGRGARGNTIYF.

Here the CDR3 DNA reads TGTGCCAGCAGCTTGGGCGGCGGGGGTGATAACTATGGCTACACCTTC. Translated: CASSLGGGGDNYGYTF. V usage is TRBV13 and J usage is TRBJ1-2, with D perhaps matching TRBD1 (5 bases). The CDR3 length is 16 residues. V was clipped by 3 bases and J by 1 base, with 15 bases between them. The germline gives CDR1 PRHDT, CDR2 FYEKMQ (reference sequence).

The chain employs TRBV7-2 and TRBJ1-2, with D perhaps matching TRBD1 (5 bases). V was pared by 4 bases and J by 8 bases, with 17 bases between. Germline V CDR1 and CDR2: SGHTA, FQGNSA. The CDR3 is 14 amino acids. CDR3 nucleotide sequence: TGTGCCAGCAGCTCGAGGGACTTCACGCGCGGCTACACCTTC. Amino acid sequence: CASSSRDFTRGYTF.